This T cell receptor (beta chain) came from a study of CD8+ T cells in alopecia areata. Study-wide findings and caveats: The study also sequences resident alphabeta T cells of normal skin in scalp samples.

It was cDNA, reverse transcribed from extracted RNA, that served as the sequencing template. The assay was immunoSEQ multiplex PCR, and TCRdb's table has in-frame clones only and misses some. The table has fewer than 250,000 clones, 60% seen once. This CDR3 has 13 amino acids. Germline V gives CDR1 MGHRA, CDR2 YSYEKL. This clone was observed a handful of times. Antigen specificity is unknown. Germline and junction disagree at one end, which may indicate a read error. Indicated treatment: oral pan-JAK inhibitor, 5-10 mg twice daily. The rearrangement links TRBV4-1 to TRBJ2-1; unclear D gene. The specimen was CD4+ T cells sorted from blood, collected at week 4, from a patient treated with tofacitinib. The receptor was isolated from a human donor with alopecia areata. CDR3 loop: CASSQDIPRRQFF. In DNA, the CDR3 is TGCGCCAGCAGTCAAGATATCCCCCGGCGGCAGTTCTTC.